The 8 T cell receptor beta chains listed next were all sequenced from one sample in a study of blood T cell repertoires in COVID-19. The table came from immunoSEQ multiplex PCR; TCRdb's copy has only in-frame clones and leaves some out. The top ten clones hold around 5% of a sample with 140,000 to 150,000 clones, 65% to 85% of them seen once. Specimen: peripheral blood. The origin of the receptors is a woman between 50 and 59 years old with acute or convalescent COVID-19.

This rearrangement joins TRBV27 to TRBJ2-1; 7 nucleotides line up with TRBD1. The germline gives CDR1 MNHEY, CDR2 SMNVEV (reference sequence). The J segment lost 7 bases and the V segment lost 5 bases, leaving 23 bases of the junction unmatched. CDR3 length: 19 amino acids. Here the CDR3 reads CASSSATDRLVAGSNEQFF. The CDR3 nucleotides read TGTGCCAGCAGTAGTGCCACGGACAGGCTAGTTGCTGGCAGTAATGAGCAGTTCTTC.

The V call is TRBV30, the J call TRBJ2-3; 8 bases agree with TRBD2. Unmatched junction bases numbered 4, after V lost 2 bases and J lost 6 bases. The V gene's germline CDR1 is GTSNPN and CDR2 SVGIG (reference sequence). CDR3 length equals 13 residues. Written as DNA, the CDR3 is TGTGCCTGGAGTCCGGGGGGGGCCGATACGCAGTATTTT. Protein: CAWSPGGADTQYF.

The V call is TRBV28, the J call TRBJ2-2; 7 bases map to TRBD1. From germline, CDR1 is MDHEN and CDR2 SYDVKM. The V and J ends lost 6 bases and 4 bases, in that order; junction bases with no gene match: 8. The CDR3 sequence is 15 residues long. CDR3: CASSLDRVSTGELFF. DNA for the CDR3: TGTGCCAGCAGCCTTGACAGGGTGAGCACCGGGGAGCTGTTTTTT.

The CDR3 nucleotides read TGTGCCAGCCGCCTGGGGAGCGGGGGCAACGAGCAGTACTTC. Its protein is CASRLGSGGNEQYF. The rearrangement links TRBV27 to TRBJ2-7, with 8 bases fitting TRBD2. The CDR3 totals 14 residues. CDR1 is MNHEY, CDR2 SMNVEV, per germline (reference sequence). J gave up 5 bases and V 8 bases, and 11 bases lay outside the gene matches.

This clone was seen a handful of times. V is TRBV10-3 and J is TRBJ1-5, with TRBD1 as a possible D gene (6 bases). With 0 bases removed from V and 5 bases from J, the gap between germline ends came to 17 bases. CDR1 and CDR2 from the germline V gene are ENHRY and SYGVKD. This CDR3 comprises 17 residues. CDR3 region: CAISESGARGPDQPQHF. In DNA form, the CDR3 reads TGTGCCATCAGTGAGTCGGGGGCTCGGGGACCGGATCAGCCCCAGCATTTT.

The CDR3 nucleotides are TGTGCCAGCCGTCTAGCGGGGGGTGAGGGGACGCAGTATTTT. It yields the protein CASRLAGGEGTQYF. The chain couples TRBV7-9 to TRBJ2-3, with 11 positions matching TRBD2. Germline V lookup: CDR1 SEHNR, CDR2 FQNEAQ (reference sequence). There are 14 residues in the CDR3. Losses at the gene ends were 8 bases for V and 9 bases for J; bases not matched to a gene: 10.

The V call is TRBV3-1 (or the pseudogene TRBV3-2), the J call TRBJ2-7, with D possibly matching TRBD2 (6 bases). CDR3 size: 14 residues. Germline values: CDR1 LGHDT, CDR2 YNNKEL (reference sequence). The ends were cut back, 0 bases at V and 3 bases at J, with 9 bases in the middle. CDR3 in DNA: TGTGCCAGCAGCCAAGAGGGCGGGAACTACGAGCAGTACTTC. Encoded protein: CASSQEGGNYEQYF.

This chain uses TRBV6-2 or TRBV6-3 with TRBJ2-3; TRBD2 matches 12 bases. The CDR3 extends over 16 amino acids. The V and J ends lost 4 bases and 2 bases, in that order; junction bases with no gene match: 4. Germline-derived CDR1 and CDR2 are MNHEY and SVGEGT. The CDR3 sequence: CASSSRTSGITDTQYF. The CDR3 DNA reads as TGTGCCAGCAGTTCAAGGACTAGCGGGATCACAGATACGCAGTATTTT.